The rows below give T cell receptor beta chains drawn from one sample of a study of CD8 T cells in ankylosing spondylitis. TCRdb called the 5' RACE reads again in MiXCR, with one record for every CDR3 protein. This table holds about 220,000 distinct CDR3 sequences, about 18% found once. Specimen: blood, either unsorted or a sorted T cell fraction (not recorded which). These receptors originate from a male donor with ankylosing spondylitis. Each CDR3 is given with its conserved first and last residue. The D gene is left open where the match is weak. Clone sizes are given selectively: once, few, many, or a class where the clone is expanded.

D: TRBD1
size: .
V: TRBV4-1
J: TRBJ2-7
CDR3: CASSQSPGQVPLEQYF
DNA: TGCGCCAGCAGCCAATCACCGGGACAGGTCCCCTTAGAGCAGTACTTC

D: TRBD2
size: few
V: TRBV28
J: TRBJ2-5
CDR3: CASQTLSGLGEETQYF
DNA: TGTGCCAGCCAAACCCTTTCGGGACTAGGGGAAGAGACCCAGTACTTC

D: .
size: .
V: TRBV7-8
J: TRBJ1-2
CDR3: CASSLTATNYGYTF
DNA: TGTGCCAGCAGCTTGACAGCGACTAACTATGGCTACACCTTC

D: .
size: .
V: TRBV27
J: TRBJ2-7
CDR3: CASSLSMGAHHYEQYF
DNA: TGTGCCAGCAGTTTATCGATGGGGGCGCACCACTACGAGCAGTACTTC

D: TRBD2
size: .
V: TRBV7-6
J: TRBJ2-5
CDR3: CASSQLAGGETQYF
DNA: TGTGCCAGCAGCCAGCTAGCGGGAGGGGAGACCCAGTACTTC

D: .
size: few
V: TRBV7-3
J: TRBJ2-5
CDR3: CASSLETGETQYF
DNA: TGTGCCAGCAGCTTAGAGACCGGGGAGACCCAGTACTTC

D: .
size: few
V: TRBV6-5
J: TRBJ2-1
CDR3: CASSSQSGFNEQFF
DNA: TGTGCCAGCAGTTCCCAGTCAGGGTTCAATGAGCAGTTCTTC

D: TRBD2
size: few
V: TRBV12-3/TRBV12-4
J: TRBJ2-1
CDR3: CASSHQREINEQFF
DNA: TGTGCCAGCAGTCACCAGCGGGAGATTAATGAGCAGTTCTTC

D: TRBD1
size: few
V: TRBV29-1
J: TRBJ2-1
CDR3: CSVYRGSSYNEQFF
DNA: TGCAGCGTATACAGGGGCAGCTCCTACAATGAGCAGTTCTTC

D: TRBD2
size: few
V: TRBV15
J: TRBJ2-1
CDR3: CATSISAGGRNEQFF
DNA: TGTGCCACCAGCATTTCGGCGGGGGGGCGGAATGAGCAGTTCTTC

D: TRBD1
size: few
V: TRBV29-1
J: TRBJ2-5
CDR3: CSVDPRGQGFALF
DNA: TGCAGCGTAGACCCCCGGGGACAGGGATTTGCGCTCTTC

D: .
size: few
V: TRBV10-3
J: TRBJ1-5
CDR3: CAISGGVGQPQHF
DNA: TGTGCCATCAGTGGAGGGGTTGGTCAGCCCCAGCATTTT

D: .
size: few
V: TRBV5-5
J: TRBJ2-1
CDR3: CASSSVLEIDKQFF
DNA: TGTGCCAGCAGCTCCGTGCTGGAGATCGATAAGCAGTTCTTC

D: .
size: .
V: TRBV4-3
J: TRBJ2-1
CDR3: CASSQDTGELAPEQFF
DNA: TGCGCCAGCAGCCAAGATACGGGGGAACTAGCCCCCGAGCAGTTCTTC

D: TRBD1
size: few
V: TRBV27
J: TRBJ2-5
CDR3: CASSPGTGGFETQYF
DNA: TGTGCCAGCAGTCCCGGGACAGGAGGGTTCGAGACCCAGTACTTC

D: .
size: .
V: TRBV3-1
J: TRBJ1-5
CDR3: CASSQGDGSNQPQHF
DNA: TGTGCCAGCAGCCAAGGTGACGGTAGCAATCAGCCCCAGCATTTT

D: .
size: .
V: TRBV6-2/TRBV6-3
J: TRBJ2-7
CDR3: CASDKTNSGTPYEQYF
DNA: TGTGCCAGTGACAAAACCAATAGCGGCACGCCCTACGAGCAGTACTTC